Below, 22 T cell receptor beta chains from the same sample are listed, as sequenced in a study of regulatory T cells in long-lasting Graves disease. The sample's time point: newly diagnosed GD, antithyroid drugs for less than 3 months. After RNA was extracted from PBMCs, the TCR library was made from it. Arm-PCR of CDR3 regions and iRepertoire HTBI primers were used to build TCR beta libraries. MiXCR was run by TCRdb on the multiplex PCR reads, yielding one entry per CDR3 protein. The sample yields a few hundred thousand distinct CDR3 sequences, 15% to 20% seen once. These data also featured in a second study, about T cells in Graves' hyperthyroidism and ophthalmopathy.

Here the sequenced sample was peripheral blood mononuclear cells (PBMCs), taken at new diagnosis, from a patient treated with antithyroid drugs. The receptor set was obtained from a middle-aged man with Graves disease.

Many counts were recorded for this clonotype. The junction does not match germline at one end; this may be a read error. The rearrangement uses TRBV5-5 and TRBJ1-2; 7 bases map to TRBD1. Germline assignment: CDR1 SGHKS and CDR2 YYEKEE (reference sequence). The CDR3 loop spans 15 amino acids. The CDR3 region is CASSPMGQYLYGYTF. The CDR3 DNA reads TGCGCCAGCAGCCCCATGGGACAGTATCTCTATGGCTACACCTTC.

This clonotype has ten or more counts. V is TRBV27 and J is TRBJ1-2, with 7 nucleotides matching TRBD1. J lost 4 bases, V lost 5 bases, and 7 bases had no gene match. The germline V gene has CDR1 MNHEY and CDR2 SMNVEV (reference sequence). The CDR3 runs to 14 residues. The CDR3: CASSENRGFYGYTF. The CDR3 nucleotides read TGTGCCAGCAGTGAAAACAGGGGATTCTATGGCTACACCTTC.

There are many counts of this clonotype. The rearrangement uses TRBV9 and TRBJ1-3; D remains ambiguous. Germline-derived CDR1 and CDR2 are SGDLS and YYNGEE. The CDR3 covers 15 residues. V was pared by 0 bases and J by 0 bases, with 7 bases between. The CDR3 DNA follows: TGTGCCAGCAGCGTAGCCGGGGACTCTGGAAACACCATATATTTT. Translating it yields CASSVAGDSGNTIYF.

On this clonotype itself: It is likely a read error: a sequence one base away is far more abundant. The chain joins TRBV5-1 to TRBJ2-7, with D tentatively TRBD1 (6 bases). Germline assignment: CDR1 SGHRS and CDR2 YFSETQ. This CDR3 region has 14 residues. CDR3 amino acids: CAGRQEPRDTEQYF. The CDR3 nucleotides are TGTGCCGGCAGACAGGAACCCCGGGACACCGAGCAGTACTTC.

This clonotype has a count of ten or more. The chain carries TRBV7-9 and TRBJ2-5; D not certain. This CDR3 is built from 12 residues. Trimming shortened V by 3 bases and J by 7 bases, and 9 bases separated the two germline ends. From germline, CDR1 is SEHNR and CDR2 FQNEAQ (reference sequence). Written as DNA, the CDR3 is TGTGCCAGCAGCTTCGGGTTTAGGACCCAGTACTTC. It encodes CASSFGFRTQYF. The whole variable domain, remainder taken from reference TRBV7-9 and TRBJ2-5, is DTGVSQNPRHKITKRGQNVTFRCDPISEHNRLYWYRQTLGQGPEFLTYFQNEAQLEKSRLLSDRFSAERPKGSFSTLEIQRTEQGDSAMYLCASSFGFRTQYFGPGTRLLVL.

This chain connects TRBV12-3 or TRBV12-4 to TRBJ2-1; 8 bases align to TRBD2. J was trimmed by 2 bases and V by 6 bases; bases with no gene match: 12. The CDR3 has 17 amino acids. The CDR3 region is CASRINRGGGPYNEQFF. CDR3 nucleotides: TGTGCCAGCAGAATAAACCGGGGGGGGGGGCCCTACAATGAGCAGTTCTTC.

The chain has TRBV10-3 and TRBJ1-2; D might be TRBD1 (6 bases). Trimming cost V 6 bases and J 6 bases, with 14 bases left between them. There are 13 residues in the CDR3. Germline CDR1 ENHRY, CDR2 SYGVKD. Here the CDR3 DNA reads TGTGCCATCAGACAGGGCGAACACCATGGCTACACCTTC. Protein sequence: CAIRQGEHHGYTF.

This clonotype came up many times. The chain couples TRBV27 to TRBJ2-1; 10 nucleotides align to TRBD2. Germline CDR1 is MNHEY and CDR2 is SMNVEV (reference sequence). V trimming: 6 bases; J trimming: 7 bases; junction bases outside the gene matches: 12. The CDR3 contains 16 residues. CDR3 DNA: TGTGCCAGCAGACCAAATAGCGGGGGGATCGGGAATGAGCAGTTCTTC. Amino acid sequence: CASRPNSGGIGNEQFF.

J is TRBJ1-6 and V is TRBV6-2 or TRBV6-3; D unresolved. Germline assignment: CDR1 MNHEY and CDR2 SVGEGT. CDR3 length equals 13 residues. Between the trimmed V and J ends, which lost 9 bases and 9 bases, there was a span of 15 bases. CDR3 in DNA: TGTGCCAGTTTCCGGGAGAGTAGTTCACCCCTCCACTTT. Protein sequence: CASFRESSSPLHF.

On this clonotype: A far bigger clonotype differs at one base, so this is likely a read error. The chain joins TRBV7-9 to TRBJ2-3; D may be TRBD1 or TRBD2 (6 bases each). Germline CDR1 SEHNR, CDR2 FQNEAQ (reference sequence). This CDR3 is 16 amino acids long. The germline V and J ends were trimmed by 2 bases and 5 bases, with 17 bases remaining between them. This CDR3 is CASSLIAGGRRDTQYF. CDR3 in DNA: TGTGCCAGCAGCTTAATTGCTGGGGGGCGCAGAGATACGCAGTATTTT.

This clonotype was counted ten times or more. The CDR3 region is CAWSGTGGRGSPLHF. The CDR3 nucleotides read TGTGCCTGGAGTGGGACAGGGGGCCGGGGTTCACCCCTCCACTTT. The V and J genes are TRBV30 and TRBJ1-6, with TRBD1 matching over 11 bases. Trimming took 1 base from V and 9 from J; bases not matched to a gene: 5. The CDR3 consists of 15 residues. Germline loops: CDR1 GTSNPN, CDR2 SVGIG (reference sequence).

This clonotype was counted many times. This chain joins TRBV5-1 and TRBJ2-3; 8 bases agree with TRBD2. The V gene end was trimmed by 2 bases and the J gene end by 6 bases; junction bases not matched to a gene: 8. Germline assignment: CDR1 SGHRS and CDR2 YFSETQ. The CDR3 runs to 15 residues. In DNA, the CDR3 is TGCGCCAGCAGCTTCCGGGGGGGGACTTCCGATACGCAGTATTTT. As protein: CASSFRGGTSDTQYF. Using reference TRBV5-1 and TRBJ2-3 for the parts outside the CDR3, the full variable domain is KAGVTQTPRYLIKTRGQQVTLSCSPISGHRSVSWYQQTPGQGLQFLFEYFSETQRNKGNFPGRFSGRQFSNSRSEMNVSTLELGDSALYLCASSFRGGTSDTQYFGPGTRLTVL.

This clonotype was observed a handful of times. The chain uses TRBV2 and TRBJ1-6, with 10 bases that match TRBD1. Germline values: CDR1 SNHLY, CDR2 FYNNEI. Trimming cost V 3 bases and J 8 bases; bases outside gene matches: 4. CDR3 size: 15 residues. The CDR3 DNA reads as TGTGCCAGCAGTGAGGGACAGGGGACCTATTCACCCCTCCACTTT. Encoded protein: CASSEGQGTYSPLHF.

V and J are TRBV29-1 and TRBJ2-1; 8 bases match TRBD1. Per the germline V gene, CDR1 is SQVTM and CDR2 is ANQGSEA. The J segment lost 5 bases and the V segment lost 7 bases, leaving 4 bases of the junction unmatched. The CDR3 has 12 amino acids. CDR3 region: CSGGQGDNEQFF. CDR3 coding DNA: TGCAGCGGCGGACAGGGAGACAATGAGCAGTTCTTC.

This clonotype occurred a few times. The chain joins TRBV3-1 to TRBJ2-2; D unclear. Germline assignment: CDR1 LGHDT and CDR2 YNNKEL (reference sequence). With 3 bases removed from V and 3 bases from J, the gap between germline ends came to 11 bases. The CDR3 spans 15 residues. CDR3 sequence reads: CASSHWQTDTGELFF. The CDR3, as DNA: TGTGCCAGCAGCCACTGGCAAACGGACACCGGGGAGCTGTTTTTT.

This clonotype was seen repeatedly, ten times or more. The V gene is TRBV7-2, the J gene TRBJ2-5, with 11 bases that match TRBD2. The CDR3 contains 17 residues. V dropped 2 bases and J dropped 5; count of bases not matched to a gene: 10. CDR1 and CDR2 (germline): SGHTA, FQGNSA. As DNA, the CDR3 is TGTGCCAGCAGCTTATGGGGTAGCGGGGGGGTTGGGGAGACCCAGTACTTC. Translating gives CASSLWGSGGVGETQYF. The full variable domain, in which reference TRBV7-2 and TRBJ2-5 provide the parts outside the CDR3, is GAGVSQSPSNKVTEKGKDVELRCDPISGHTALYWYRQSLGQGLEFLIYFQGNSAPDKSGLPSDRFSAERTGGSVSTLTIQRTQQEDSAVYLCASSLWGSGGVGETQYFGPGTRLLVL.

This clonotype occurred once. This CDR3 is CASSFLGSAEAFF. The CDR3 DNA reads as TGTGCCAGCAGCTTCCTGGGGAGCGCTGAAGCTTTCTTT. This sequence joins TRBV12-3 or TRBV12-4 and TRBJ1-1; the D is unclear. V was clipped by 6 bases and J by 6 bases, with 14 bases between them. This CDR3 spans 13 amino acids.

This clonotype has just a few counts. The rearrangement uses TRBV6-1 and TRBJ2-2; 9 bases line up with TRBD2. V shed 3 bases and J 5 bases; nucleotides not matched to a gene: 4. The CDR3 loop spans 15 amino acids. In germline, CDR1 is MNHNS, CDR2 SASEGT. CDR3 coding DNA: TGTGCCAGCAGTGATCTAGCGGGGACAACCGGGGAGCTGTTTTTT. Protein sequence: CASSDLAGTTGELFF.

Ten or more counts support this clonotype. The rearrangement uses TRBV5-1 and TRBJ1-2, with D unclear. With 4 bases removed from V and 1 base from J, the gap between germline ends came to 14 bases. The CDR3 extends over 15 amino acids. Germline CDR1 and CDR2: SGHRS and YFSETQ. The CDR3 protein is CASSPETDYNYGYTF. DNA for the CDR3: TGCGCCAGCAGCCCGGAGACGGACTATAACTATGGCTACACCTTC.

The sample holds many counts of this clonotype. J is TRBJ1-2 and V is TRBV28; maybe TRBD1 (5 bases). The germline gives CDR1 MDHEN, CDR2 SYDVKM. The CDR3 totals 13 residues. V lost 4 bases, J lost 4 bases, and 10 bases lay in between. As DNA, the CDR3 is TGTGCCAGCAGTTCCGGGACTACCTATGGCTACACCTTC. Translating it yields CASSSGTTYGYTF.

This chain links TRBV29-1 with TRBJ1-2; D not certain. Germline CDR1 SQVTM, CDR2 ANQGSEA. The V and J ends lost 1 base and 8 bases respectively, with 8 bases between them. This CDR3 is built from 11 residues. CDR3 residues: CSVEGKYGYTF. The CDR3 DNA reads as TGCAGCGTTGAAGGGAAGTACGGCTACACCTTC.

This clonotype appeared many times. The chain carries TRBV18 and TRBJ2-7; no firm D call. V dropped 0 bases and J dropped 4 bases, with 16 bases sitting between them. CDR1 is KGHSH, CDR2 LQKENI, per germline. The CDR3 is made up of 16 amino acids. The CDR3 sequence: CASSPPGTVNLYEQYF. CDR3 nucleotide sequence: TGTGCCAGCTCACCACCCGGTACGGTCAACCTATACGAGCAGTACTTC.